This T cell receptor beta chain derives from a study of identical twins. With regard to this clonotype: No antigen is known for it. A much larger clone differs from this one at a single base, so this may be a read error.

The germline CDR1 and CDR2 sequences are LGHNA and YSLEER. The CDR3 totals 16 residues. Study-level points and caveats: Researchers reported weaker excess twin sharing in beta out-of-frame sequences.

MiXCR, applied by TCRdb to the 5' RACE reads, yields one record per CDR3 protein. Altogether 700,000 or so distinct CDR3 sequences are present, around 8.3% being singletons, with the ten largest covering approximately 0.96%. The data also belong to a second study, concerning yellow fever vaccine responses in identical twins.

The chain joins TRBV4-3 to TRBJ2-1, with unresolved D. This clonotype was obtained from a woman aged 18-29 years in good health. The specimen was PBMCs. The CDR3 spells CASSQDPSNPYNERFF. The CDR3 nucleotides read TGCGCCAGCAGCCAAGATCCCAGCAACCCCTACAATGAGCGGTTCTTC.